These T cell receptor beta chains were read from a single sample in a study of a mutant IDH1 vaccine in newly diagnosed glioma. Profiled with immunoSEQ multiplex PCR; TCRdb holds only in-frame clones, not every one. The table lists some 62,000 clones, roughly four fifths of them singletons. These receptors have no known antigen. Sequences were derived from PBMCs, sampled from a glioma patient whose treatment included an IDH1 peptide vaccine. These receptors came from a man younger than 40 with glioma. Both conserved end residues are part of each CDR3. The D gene is left open where the match is weak. Size tells how often a clone was seen (once, few, many) or the class of an expanded clone, and some rows leave it out.

V gene: TRBV11-2
clone size: -
D gene: -
J gene: TRBJ2-2
CDR3 protein: CASSLGQNTGELFF
CDR3 DNA: TGTGCCAGCAGCTTAGGGCAGAACACCGGGGAGCTGTTTTTT

V gene: TRBV4-1
clone size: -
D gene: -
J gene: TRBJ1-3
CDR3 protein: CASSQGLVDSGNTIYF
CDR3 DNA: TGCGCCAGCAGCCAGGGTTTAGTAGACTCTGGAAACACCATATATTTT

V gene: TRBV30
clone size: few
D gene: -
J gene: TRBJ1-5
CDR3 protein: CAWGHGDNQPQHF
CDR3 DNA: TGTGCCTGGGGACACGGAGATAATCAGCCCCAGCATTTT

V gene: TRBV2
clone size: once
D gene: TRBD1
J gene: TRBJ2-7
CDR3 protein: CASRRQGAREQYF
CDR3 DNA: TGTGCCAGCAGAAGACAGGGGGCGAGGGAGCAGTACTTC

V gene: TRBV5-4
clone size: -
D gene: -
J gene: TRBJ2-7
CDR3 protein: CASSKQSQSPYEQYF
CDR3 DNA: TGTGCCAGCAGCAAGCAGTCCCAAAGCCCCTACGAGCAGTACTTC

V gene: TRBV2
clone size: -
D gene: -
J gene: TRBJ1-5
CDR3 protein: CASSWDSNQPQHF
CDR3 DNA: TGTGCCAGCAGTTGGGACAGCAATCAGCCCCAGCATTTT

V gene: TRBV28
clone size: -
D gene: -
J gene: TRBJ1-1
CDR3 protein: CASSPSGFMNTEAFF
CDR3 DNA: TGTGCCAGCAGTCCCTCAGGATTTATGAACACTGAAGCTTTCTTT

V gene: TRBV4-2
clone size: -
D gene: -
J gene: TRBJ1-5
CDR3 protein: CASSQKDSGNQPQHF
CDR3 DNA: TGTGCCAGCAGCCAAAAAGACAGCGGTAATCAGCCCCAGCATTTT

V gene: TRBV4-1
clone size: -
D gene: -
J gene: TRBJ2-3
CDR3 protein: CASSQPSTRPDTQYF
CDR3 DNA: TGCGCCAGCAGCCAACCCTCCACTAGGCCAGATACGCAGTATTTT

V gene: TRBV15
clone size: -
D gene: TRBD1
J gene: TRBJ1-2
CDR3 protein: CATSRAFQTGQGARNYGYTF
CDR3 DNA: TGTGCCACCAGCAGAGCGTTTCAGACGGGACAGGGGGCGAGAAACTATGGCTACACCTTC

V gene: TRBV25-1
clone size: -
D gene: -
J gene: TRBJ2-2
CDR3 protein: CASSRFPGDTGELFF
CDR3 DNA: TGTGCCAGCAGTCGATTTCCGGGAGACACCGGGGAGCTGTTTTTT

V gene: TRBV27
clone size: -
D gene: TRBD1
J gene: TRBJ2-1
CDR3 protein: CASSKQGKQFF
CDR3 DNA: TGTGCCAGCAGTAAACAGGGGAAGCAGTTCTTC

V gene: TRBV7-9
clone size: -
D gene: -
J gene: TRBJ2-7
CDR3 protein: CASSLAPGAPRINEQYF
CDR3 DNA: TGTGCCAGCAGCTTAGCGCCCGGGGCGCCGCGTATCAACGAGCAGTACTTC

V gene: TRBV5-4
clone size: -
D gene: -
J gene: TRBJ1-1
CDR3 protein: CASSLSGDWTEAFF
CDR3 DNA: TGTGCCAGCAGCTTGTCTGGGGATTGGACTGAAGCTTTCTTT

V gene: TRBV7-8
clone size: -
D gene: TRBD1
J gene: TRBJ1-2
CDR3 protein: CASSLGDRDYTF
CDR3 DNA: TGTGCCAGCAGCTTAGGGGACAGAGACTACACCTTC

V gene: TRBV28
clone size: few
D gene: -
J gene: TRBJ2-7
CDR3 protein: CASSLYEVQYF
CDR3 DNA: TGTGCCAGCAGTTTATATGAGGTGCAGTACTTC

V gene: TRBV6-5
clone size: once
D gene: TRBD1
J gene: TRBJ1-2
CDR3 protein: CASSKTTGSGYTF
CDR3 DNA: TGTGCCAGCAGTAAAACGACAGGGAGTGGCTACACCTTC

V gene: TRBV7-2
clone size: -
D gene: -
J gene: TRBJ2-7
CDR3 protein: CASSLVRGQRYEQYF
CDR3 DNA: TGTGCCAGCAGCTTAGTCCGGGGGCAGCGGTACGAGCAGTACTTC